This TCR beta chain was captured in a study of T cells in Graves' hyperthyroidism and ophthalmopathy (dated by TCRdb to between 2017 and 2020). For context, the study as a whole: Peripheral blood samples were taken at the time of initial diagnosis, prior to any treatment. TCR V-J signatures able to tell the groups apart were searched for in a discovery cohort of 90 to 100 patients, of whom over 40 had Graves' ophthalmopathy and roughly 59 had stable Graves' hyperthyroidism. The paper reports TCR Vbeta CDR3 sequencing of 135 peripheral blood samples: 43 ophthalmopathy, 70 to 85 hyperthyroidism and around 17 progressor patients. The study also compared thyroid tissue and blood T-cell repertoires from over 5 Graves' hyperthyroidism patients. For training and testing, the 100 or so patients in the discovery cohort were randomly divided in a 7:3 ratio. After blood sampling, hyperthyroidism patients were treated with methimazole at a starting dose of 30 mg daily, and ophthalmopathy patients were treated with high-dose intravenous methylprednisolone. Prospective prediction of ophthalmopathy was tested in an independent validation cohort of 18 to 20 hyperthyroidism patients and 15 to 17 patients who later progressed to ophthalmopathy. Overall study outcomes, separate from this receptor: Ophthalmopathy was separated from stable hyperthyroidism by a 13 V-J signature model, with about 88% sensitivity and about 84% specificity obtained in cross-validation and 80%/75% obtained in testing. No statistical method was used to fix the sample size in advance, and group allocation was not hidden from the investigators. Most expanded thyroid clonotypes (frequency above 0.001) were also detected in blood, a finding suggesting that blood repertoires may reflect thyroid immune responses. In validation, progression to ophthalmopathy was predicted by the model with 70.59% sensitivity and around 76% specificity, a median of 6.5 months before onset.

V is trimmed back by 0 bases and J by 4 bases, and the junction contains 0 bases that no gene match accounts for. Its CDR3 holds 13 amino acids, cysteine through phenylalanine. Only the CDR3 portion is preserved as DNA: 39 bases, with reading frame beginning at the first base. CDR1 is given as LGHDT and CDR2 as YNNKEL, both from the germline V gene (reference sequence). This clonotype was detected many times. Its antigen is unknown. Base quality data are lacking; no much larger clone is found one base away. The TCR beta CDR3 regions were amplified from the RNA transcripts. A first-round RT-PCR of the TCR CDR3 used the HTBI primer set with the Qiagen OneStep RT-PCR kit. Libraries were constructed in a second round of multiplex PCR, after which size selection and purification were carried out. Libraries were sequenced paired-end with 100 bp reads on an Illumina HiSeq2000. The authors' pipeline ran thus. SOAPnuke was used to process the raw data, throwing out any read that contained adapters or uncalled bases, had a mean Phred below 15, or lacked an exact constant-primer or identifier match. COPE v1.2.5 was used to merge the high-quality paired reads, and each unique nucleotide sequence was defined as a clonotype. Clonotypes were aligned to IMGT TRBV, TRBD and TRBJ reference segments using MiTCR v1.1. The analysis was restricted to V-J combinations with a frequency above 0.0001, which together covered about 99% of the repertoires. A TCS score was defined as the ratio between F50 (clonal expansion) and ExV (chaos), using BLOSUM62-based TCRdist between CDR3 peptides within each V-J. Welch's t-statistics and random forest reduced some 510 V-J features to 10 to 15, which were used in a naive Bayes classifier (R e1071). In-frame beta chains were kept once TCRdb had trimmed the public reads at Q25 with fastp and called clones with MiXCR. Duplicate CDR3 protein sequences are folded into a single record with the most common DNA and genes. TCRdb's processing, not the authors', yielded these V and J calls. Here the sample has some 360,000 distinct CDR3 sequences; approximately 15% occur a single time. Of the sample, approximately 10% falls within the top ten clones.

A patient counted as having stable Graves' hyperthyroidism if no progression to ophthalmopathy occurred over 18 months of follow-up. The hyperthyroidism patients were between 18 and 65 years old and newly diagnosed, with a disease duration of less than 2 months. The study excluded patients with uncontrolled infections, other autoimmune diseases, pregnancy or lactation. Diagnoses relied on clinical symptoms, serum thyroxine and TRAb, thyroid ultrasound and orbital computed tomography. PBMCs were separated from 10 ml of fresh peripheral blood using Ficoll-Paque density gradient centrifugation. Total RNA was extracted with Trizol reagent, and quality was checked on an Agilent 2100 Bioanalyzer.

The sequence joins TRBV3-1 to TRBJ2-7; TRBD2 agrees with 7 junctional bases. Material: blood. The receptor was derived from a woman aged 55-69 years with Graves' hyperthyroidism. The CDR3 here reads CASSQEGGYEQYF. The nucleotide sequence reads TGTGCCAGCAGCCAAGAGGGAGGGTACGAGCAGTACTTC.